One sample yielded the 20 T cell receptor beta chains listed below, sequenced in a study of cytomegalovirus exposure and HLA in healthy donors. PCR involved 60 Vbeta and 13 Jbeta primers. Sequenced by immunoSEQ multiplex PCR; TCRdb stores in-frame clones only, minus some. The repertoire consists of 5,500 to 8,000 clones, with 51% occurring once and the leading ten covering 5.5% to 7%. Sequencing used PBMCs. Receptors originate from a man younger than 45 in good health and CMV-seropositive.

This sequence joins TRBV30 and TRBJ1-6; the D is unclear. V was pared by 8 bases and J by 14 bases, with 13 bases between. CDR1 is GTSNPN and CDR2 is SVGIG in the germline V gene (reference sequence). The length of the CDR3 is 10 residues. DNA of the CDR3: TGTGCCGAGGGTTCTTTTGCCCTCCACTTT. Protein: CAEGSFALHF.

This clone was detected only a few times. The chain uses TRBV28 and TRBJ1-5; TRBD1 is a possible D gene (6 bases). Germline values: CDR1 MDHEN, CDR2 SYDVKM. The V end was cut by 10 bases, the J end by 4 bases, with 20 bases between. The CDR3 is made up of 15 amino acids. The CDR3 loop is CANLQGQGLNQPQHF. The CDR3 nucleotides are TGTGCCAACTTACAGGGACAAGGGTTAAATCAGCCCCAGCATTTT.

This clone appeared a few times. The chain links TRBV7-6 to TRBJ1-5, with a tentative D call TRBD1 (5 bases). Germline V gene lookup returns CDR1 SGHVS and CDR2 FNYEAQ. V lost 5 bases and J 4 bases, leaving 9 bases between the germline ends. The CDR3 has 13 residues. The CDR3 reads CASSQDNNQPQHF. In DNA form, the CDR3 reads TGTGCCAGCAGCCAGGACAATAATCAGCCCCAGCATTTT.

The V and J genes are TRBV7-9 and TRBJ1-2, with D perhaps matching TRBD1 (6 bases). Germline V gene sequence: CDR1 SEHNR, CDR2 FQNEAQ (reference sequence). The CDR3 has 14 amino acids. Trimming took 6 bases from V and 0 from J, leaving 11 bases between them. CDR3 sequence: CASRGDTPNYGYTF. CDR3 sequence (DNA): TGTGCCAGCAGGGGGGACACTCCTAACTATGGCTACACCTTC.

The V gene is TRBV27, the J gene TRBJ1-5; D remains unclear. V was cut by 8 bases and J by 3 bases, with 8 bases left in between. The CDR3 is 12 residues long. The germline V gene has CDR1 MNHEY and CDR2 SMNVEV (reference sequence). CDR3: CASGGINQPQHF. The CDR3 bases are TGTGCCAGCGGAGGAATCAATCAGCCCCAGCATTTT.

A single count supports this clone. The genes are TRBV6-5 and TRBJ1-5, with D possibly TRBD1 on 5 matching bases. The CDR3 has 13 amino acids. V lost 8 bases to trimming and J lost 7 bases, with 15 bases between them. Germline V gene lookup returns CDR1 MNHEY and CDR2 SVGAGI. CDR3 in DNA: TGTGCCAGCGCGATCGGGGGGGACCAGCCCCAGCATTTT. Translation gives CASAIGGDQPQHF.

The rearrangement joins TRBV29-1 to TRBJ1-2; TRBD1 matches 8 bases. CDR1 and CDR2 from the germline V gene are SQVTM and ANQGSEA. Trimming cost V 3 bases and J 8 bases; bases outside gene matches: 5. This CDR3 contains 12 residues. DNA for the CDR3: TGCAGCGTTGACAGGGGGCAGCAGGGCTACACCTTC. The encoded protein is CSVDRGQQGYTF.

Notes on this clone: The same CDR3 also results from other DNA sequences found in this sample. The chain carries TRBV30 and TRBJ1-2, with TRBD1 as a possible D gene (5 bases). Germline-derived CDR1 and CDR2 are GTSNPN and SVGIG (reference sequence). The length of the CDR3 is 11 residues. The V gene lost 1 base and the J gene lost 7 bases, with 7 bases spanning the gap. The CDR3 is CAWSEGVGYTF. Here the CDR3 DNA reads TGTGCCTGGAGTGAAGGGGTTGGCTACACCTTC.

The sample holds a few counts of this clone. The J gene is TRBJ2-3, the V gene TRBV11-2; no firm D call. The V end lost 5 bases, the J end lost 2 bases, and 5 bases lay between the germline ends. CDR1 is SGHAT and CDR2 is FQNNGV in the germline V gene. This CDR3 has 12 amino acids. CDR3 sequence: CASSRFTDTQYF. The CDR3 DNA follows: TGTGCCAGCAGCCGTTTCACAGATACGCAGTATTTT.

The chain recombines TRBV25-1 with TRBJ2-7; TRBD1 matches at 11 bases. Germline V gene sequence: CDR1 MGHDK, CDR2 SYGVNS. This CDR3 region has 13 residues. V lost 6 bases to trimming and J lost 4 bases; unmatched junction nucleotides: 2. DNA of the CDR3: TGTGCCAGCAGCGGACAGGGGGCGTACGAGCAGTACTTC. It yields the protein CASSGQGAYEQYF.

The chain recombines TRBV29-1 with TRBJ1-2, with 7 bases aligning to TRBD1. The CDR3 totals 15 residues. V lost 0 bases and J lost 5; bases outside the gene matches: 9. Per germline, CDR1 SQVTM and CDR2 ANQGSEA. The CDR3 spells CSVEDRNRGEYGYTF. DNA for the CDR3: TGCAGCGTTGAAGATCGGAACAGGGGAGAGTATGGCTACACCTTC.

The CDR3 DNA follows: TGCAGCGGCTTTCGTTCGGGTTACAATGAGCAGTTCTTC. Translated, it gives CSGFRSGYNEQFF. This chain connects TRBV29-1 to TRBJ2-1; D is unclear. The CDR3 extends over 13 amino acids. Trimming left V 7 bases short and J 4 bases short, with 14 bases between. From germline, CDR1 is SQVTM and CDR2 ANQGSEA.

The V gene is TRBV30, the J gene TRBJ1-4, with D unresolved. V lost 2 bases, J lost 3 bases, and 7 bases lay in between. From germline, CDR1 is GTSNPN and CDR2 SVGIG (reference sequence). The CDR3 is 13 amino acids. CDR3 amino acids: CAWSSQSNEKLFF. The CDR3 DNA reads TGTGCCTGGAGTTCCCAGTCTAATGAAAAACTGTTTTTT.

This clone turned up a few times. V usage is TRBV25-1 and J usage is TRBJ2-7; no clear D gene. Germline V gives CDR1 MGHDK, CDR2 SYGVNS. This CDR3 comprises 15 residues. The V gene lost 2 bases and the J gene lost 0 bases, with 11 bases spanning the gap. Here the CDR3 reads CASSELETHSYEQYF. The CDR3 coding sequence is TGTGCCAGCAGTGAACTAGAGACTCACTCCTACGAGCAGTACTTC.

The chain has TRBV6-5 and TRBJ1-6, with unresolved D. Trimming cost V 2 bases and J 9 bases, with 11 bases left between them. The germline V gene encodes CDR1 MNHEY and CDR2 SVGAGI. CDR3 length equals 14 residues. The CDR3 sequence: CASSYNPRSSPLHF. The CDR3 bases are TGTGCCAGCAGTTACAACCCGAGGAGTTCACCCCTCCACTTT.

V gene TRBV4-3 combines with J gene TRBJ1-6; 7 positions agree with TRBD1. The CDR3 is made up of 15 amino acids. With V trimmed by 4 bases and J by 10 bases, 10 bases remained unmatched. Germline V gives CDR1 LGHNA, CDR2 YSLEER. CDR3 protein: CASSLRDRDRSPLHF. The CDR3 bases are TGCGCCAGCAGCCTCCGAGACAGGGATAGATCACCCCTCCACTTT.

This sequence joins TRBV29-1 and TRBJ2-5, with TRBD1 as a possible D gene (5 bases). The end of the DNA aligns better with TRBJ2-7, so the J call may be wrong. The CDR3 runs to 15 residues. Germline assignment: CDR1 SQVTM and CDR2 ANQGSEA. The CDR3 reads CSVEDQSGHLYEQYF. CDR3 sequence (DNA): TGCAGCGTTGAAGATCAGAGTGGACACCTCTACGAGCAGTACTTC.

The chain carries TRBV6-1 and TRBJ1-5; D may be TRBD1 (6 bases). The germline V gene has CDR1 MNHNS and CDR2 SASEGT. Trimming stripped 5 bases from V and 4 bases from J, with 15 bases between. The CDR3 has 15 amino acids. The CDR3 sequence is CASSSRQDLNQPQHF. In nucleotides, the CDR3 is TGTGCCAGCAGTTCCAGACAGGACTTAAATCAGCCCCAGCATTTT.

This clone was observed a handful of times. This rearrangement joins TRBV30 to TRBJ1-3; 12 positions match TRBD1. V trimming: 1 base; J trimming: 0 bases; junction bases outside the gene matches: 4. The CDR3 runs 17 residues. Germline CDR1 is GTSNPN and CDR2 is SVGIG (reference sequence). The chain's CDR3 is CAWSAGTGGLSGNTIYF. In DNA, the CDR3 is TGTGCCTGGAGTGCCGGGACAGGGGGCCTCTCTGGAAACACCATATATTTT.

This clone is labeled medium-sized. The chain joins TRBV29-1 to TRBJ2-3; TRBD2 matches 7 bases. The germline V gene has CDR1 SQVTM and CDR2 ANQGSEA. The CDR3 has 17 residues. Losses at the gene ends were 0 bases for V and 4 bases for J; bases not matched to a gene: 13. The CDR3 nucleotides are TGCAGCGTTGAAGATTGGCGAGCGGGGTCTAGCTCAGATACGCAGTATTTT. This codes for CSVEDWRAGSSSDTQYF.